Sequencing of this T cell receptor (beta chain) was carried out in a study of T-cell reconstitution after alpha-beta-depleted transplantation in children. This clonotype has a count of ten or more. The authors prepared the TCRbeta library with unique molecular identifiers. A single record per CDR3 protein comes from TCRdb applying MiXCR to the PCR reads. The sample consists of fewer than 550,000 distinct CDR3 sequences, 11% of them appearing once. Germline assignment: CDR1 SGHTS and CDR2 YDEGEE. V was pared by 4 bases and J by 1 base, with 8 bases between. The CDR3 runs to 13 residues. This TCR was recovered from a human donor who donated a stem cell graft to a child with acute myeloid leukemia. This chain links TRBV5-8 with TRBJ1-1; D remains ambiguous. The starting material was PBMCs from the stem cell graft donor, obtained from the stem cell graft. The CDR3 DNA reads TGTGCCAGCAGCCCGAGAAAGAACACTGAAGCTTTCTTT. Residues: CASSPRKNTEAFF.